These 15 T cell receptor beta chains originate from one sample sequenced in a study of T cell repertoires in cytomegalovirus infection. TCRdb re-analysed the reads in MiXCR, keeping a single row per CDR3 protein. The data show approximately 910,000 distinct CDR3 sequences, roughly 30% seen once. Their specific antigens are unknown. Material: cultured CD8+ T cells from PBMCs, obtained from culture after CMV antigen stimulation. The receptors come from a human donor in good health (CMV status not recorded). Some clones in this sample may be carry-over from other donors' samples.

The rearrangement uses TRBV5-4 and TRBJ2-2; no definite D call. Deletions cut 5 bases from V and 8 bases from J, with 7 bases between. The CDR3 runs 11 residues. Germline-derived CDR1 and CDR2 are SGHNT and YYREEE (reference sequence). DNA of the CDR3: TGTGCCAGCAGATCCAAGGGGGAGCTGTTTTTT. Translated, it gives CASRSKGELFF.

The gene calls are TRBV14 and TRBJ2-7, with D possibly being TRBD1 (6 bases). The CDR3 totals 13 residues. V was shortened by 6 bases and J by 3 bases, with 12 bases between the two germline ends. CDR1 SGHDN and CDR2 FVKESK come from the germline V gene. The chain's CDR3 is CASSRGHIYEQYF. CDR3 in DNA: TGTGCCAGCAGTAGGGGACACATCTACGAGCAGTACTTC.

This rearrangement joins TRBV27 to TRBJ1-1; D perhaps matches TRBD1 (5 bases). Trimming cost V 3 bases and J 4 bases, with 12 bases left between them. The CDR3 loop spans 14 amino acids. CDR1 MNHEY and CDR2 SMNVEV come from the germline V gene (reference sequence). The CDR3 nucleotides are TGTGCCAGCAGTTTCGGGGGTTTGGTCACTGAAGCTTTCTTT. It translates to CASSFGGLVTEAFF.

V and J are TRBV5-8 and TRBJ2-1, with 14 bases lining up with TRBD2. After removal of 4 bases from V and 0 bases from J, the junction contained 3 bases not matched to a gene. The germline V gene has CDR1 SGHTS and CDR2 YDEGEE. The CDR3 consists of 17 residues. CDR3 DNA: TGTGCCAGCAGCCTGGGACTAGCGGGGGACTCCTACAATGAGCAGTTCTTC. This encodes CASSLGLAGDSYNEQFF.

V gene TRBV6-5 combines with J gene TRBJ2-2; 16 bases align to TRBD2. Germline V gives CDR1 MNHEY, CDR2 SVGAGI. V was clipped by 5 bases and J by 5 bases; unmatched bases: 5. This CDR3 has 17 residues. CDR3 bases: TGTGCCAGCAGTCCCCCGGGACTAGCGGGGGGGACCGGGGAGCTGTTTTTT. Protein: CASSPPGLAGGTGELFF.

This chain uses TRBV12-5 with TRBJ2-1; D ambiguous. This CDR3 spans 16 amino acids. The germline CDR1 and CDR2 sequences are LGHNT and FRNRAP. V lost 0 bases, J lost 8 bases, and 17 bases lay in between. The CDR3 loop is CASGLVKSGPGYEQFF. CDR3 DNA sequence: TGTGCTAGTGGTTTGGTAAAATCCGGTCCAGGTTATGAGCAGTTCTTC.

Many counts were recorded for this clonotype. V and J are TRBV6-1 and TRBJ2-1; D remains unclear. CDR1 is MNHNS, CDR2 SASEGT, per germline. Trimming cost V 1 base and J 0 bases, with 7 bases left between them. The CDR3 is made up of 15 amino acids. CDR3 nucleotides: TGTGCCAGCAGTGAAGACTTCAGCTCCTACAATGAGCAGTTCTTC. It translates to CASSEDFSSYNEQFF.

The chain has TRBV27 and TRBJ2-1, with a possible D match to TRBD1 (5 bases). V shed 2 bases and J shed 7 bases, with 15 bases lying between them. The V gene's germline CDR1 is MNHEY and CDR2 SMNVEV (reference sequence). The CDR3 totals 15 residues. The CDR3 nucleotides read TGTGCCAGCAGTTTAGGACAAGTCGTGGTTAATGAGCAGTTCTTC. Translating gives CASSLGQVVVNEQFF.

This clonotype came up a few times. In DNA form, the CDR3 reads TGTGCCAGCAGTGAATTTTTTCAGGGGGACACTGAAGCTTTCTTT. Its protein is CASSEFFQGDTEAFF. This sequence joins TRBV25-1 and TRBJ1-1; 7 positions match TRBD1. The J segment lost 3 bases and the V segment lost 1 base, leaving 5 bases of the junction unmatched. The CDR3 has 15 amino acids. CDR1 and CDR2 from the germline V gene are MGHDK and SYGVNS.

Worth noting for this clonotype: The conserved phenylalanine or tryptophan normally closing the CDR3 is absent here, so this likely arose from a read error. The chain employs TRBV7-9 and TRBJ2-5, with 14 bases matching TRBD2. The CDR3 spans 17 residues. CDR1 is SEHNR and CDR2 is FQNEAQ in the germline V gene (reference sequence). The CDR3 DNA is TGTGCCAGCAGCTCCGGGACTAGCGGGGGAGTCCAAGGGACCCAGTACTCC. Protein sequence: CASSSGTSGGVQGTQYS.

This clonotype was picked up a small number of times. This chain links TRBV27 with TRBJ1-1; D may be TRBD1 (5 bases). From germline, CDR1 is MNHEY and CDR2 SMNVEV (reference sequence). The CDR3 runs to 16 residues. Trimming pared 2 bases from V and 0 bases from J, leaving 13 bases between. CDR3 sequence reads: CASSLTGGAVNTEAFF. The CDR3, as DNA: TGTGCCAGCAGTTTAACGGGCGGGGCCGTGAACACTGAAGCTTTCTTT.

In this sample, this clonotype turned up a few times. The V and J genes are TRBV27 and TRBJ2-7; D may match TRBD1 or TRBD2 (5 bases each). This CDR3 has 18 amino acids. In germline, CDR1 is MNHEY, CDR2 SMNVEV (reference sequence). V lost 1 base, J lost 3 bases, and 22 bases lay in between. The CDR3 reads CASSLLPNTRDRGYEQYF. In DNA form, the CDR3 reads TGTGCCAGCAGTTTATTGCCCAATACCAGGGACCGCGGCTACGAGCAGTACTTC.

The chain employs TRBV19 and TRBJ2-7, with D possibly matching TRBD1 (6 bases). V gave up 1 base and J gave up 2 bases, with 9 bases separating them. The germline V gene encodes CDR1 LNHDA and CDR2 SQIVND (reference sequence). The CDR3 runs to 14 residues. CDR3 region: CASSIATGPYEQYF. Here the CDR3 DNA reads TGTGCCAGTAGTATAGCGACAGGACCCTACGAGCAGTACTTC.

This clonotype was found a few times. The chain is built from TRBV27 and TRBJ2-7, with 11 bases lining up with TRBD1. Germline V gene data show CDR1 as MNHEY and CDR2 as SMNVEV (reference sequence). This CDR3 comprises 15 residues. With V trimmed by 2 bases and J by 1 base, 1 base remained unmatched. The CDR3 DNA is TGTGCCAGCAGTTTAAGGGACAGGGGGTCCTACGAGCAGTACTTC. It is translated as CASSLRDRGSYEQYF.

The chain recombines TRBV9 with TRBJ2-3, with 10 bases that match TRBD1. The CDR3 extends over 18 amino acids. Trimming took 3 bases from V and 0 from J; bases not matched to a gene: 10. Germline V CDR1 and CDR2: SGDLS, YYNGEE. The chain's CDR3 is CASSDRTGGDPSTDTQYF. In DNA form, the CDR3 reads TGTGCCAGCAGCGATAGGACAGGGGGGGACCCTAGCACAGATACGCAGTATTTT.